This record concerns one T cell receptor (beta chain) sequence. Its antigen specificity is not known. Within one base of it there is no much larger clone, and no base qualities were kept. TCRbeta CDR3 regions were amplified from genomic DNA by means of the immunoSEQ Assay, a bias-controlled multiplex PCR. The paper's data handling went like this. Nucleated cell counts per sample were estimated from amplification of reference gene primers within the assay. Sequence reads were collapsed and filtered to measure the absolute abundance of every unique TCRbeta CDR3 rearrangement. For each sample, productive Simpson clonality was calculated as the square root of Simpson's diversity index across productive rearrangements. TCRdb re-hosts the immuneACCESS table, in-frame sequences only. Its copies lack some clones; in the studies checked, an unresolved V gene accounts for under half of them, and the cause for the rest is not known. The V and J calls and clone size come from that table; D and trimming were worked out from the DNA. This sample has hundreds of thousands of clones in its table, and about 91% of those were observed once. The ten largest clones represent around 6.6% of the sample.

V trim: 3 bases; J trim: 2 bases; unmatched bases: 3. For CDR1 and CDR2, the germline V gene (reference sequence) lists SGHKS and YYEKEE. Measured from the cysteine to the phenylalanine, the CDR3 is 15 residues long. Only CDR3 DNA is held: 45 bases, read in frame from base 1. This sample was included in a study of blood T cell repertoires in COVID-19 (TCRdb year 2020). Looking at the study overall: Samples covering the acute and convalescent phases of COVID-19 were provided by collaborators in the United States, Italy and Spain. The dataset comprised deeply sampled blood TCRbeta repertoires from subjects exposed to, actively infected with, or recovered from COVID-19. Where available, HLA class I and class II types were taken from metadata supplied by the sample provider and were not determined by assay-based typing. The repertoires were released in a freely available public database meant as a resource for research on the immune response to SARS-CoV-2. The sample metadata nearly always contained a de-identified subject ID, COVID-19 status, age in years and sex. The prospective study material was composed of cDNA or gDNA derived from T cells, B-cell-depleted T cells, or PBMCs. The samples were drawn from two sources: the first 160 participants of the ongoing ImmuneRACE study, and fewer than 1,500 subjects contributed by 6 global collaborators. The full study reports these points: The quantity of clinical and demographic metadata differed by source and by participant and was supplied without curation.

One collaborating source in Seattle enrolled patients during active infection and followed them longitudinally through the course of disease. Whole blood was collected in K2EDTA tubes by collaborating institutions according to the institutions' own protocols. For TCRbeta analysis, collaborator samples were shipped as frozen whole blood, as isolated PBMCs, or as DNA extracted from either sample type. This clonotype was sampled from a woman aged 25 to 39 with COVID-19, enrolled during active disease. Sequenced material: peripheral blood. Here the chain combines TRBV5-5 and TRBJ1-1; 11 middle bases align to TRBD1. The encoded CDR3 is CASSSWTGGNTEAFF. The nucleotide sequence is given as TGTGCCAGCAGCTCATGGACAGGGGGCAACACTGAAGCTTTCTTT.